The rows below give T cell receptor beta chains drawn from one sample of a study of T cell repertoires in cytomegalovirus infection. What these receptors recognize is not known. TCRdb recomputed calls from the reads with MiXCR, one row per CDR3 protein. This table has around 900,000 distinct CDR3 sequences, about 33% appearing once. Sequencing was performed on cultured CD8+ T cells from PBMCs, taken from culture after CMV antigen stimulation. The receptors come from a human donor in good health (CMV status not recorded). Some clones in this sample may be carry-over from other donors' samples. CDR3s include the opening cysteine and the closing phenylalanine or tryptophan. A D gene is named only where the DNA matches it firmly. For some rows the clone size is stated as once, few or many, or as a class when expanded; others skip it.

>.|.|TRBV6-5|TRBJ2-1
TGTGCCAGCAGTTACGGTCCCCGGGGGAATGAGCAGTTCTTC
CASSYGPRGNEQFF
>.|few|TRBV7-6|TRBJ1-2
TGTGCCAGCAGCTTGGGGCATCTTTCGGCTAACTATGGCTACACCTTC
CASSLGHLSANYGYTF
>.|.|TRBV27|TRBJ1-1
TGTGCCAGCAGTTTACAGGGAAGGTTCGCTGAAGCTTTCTTT
CASSLQGRFAEAFF
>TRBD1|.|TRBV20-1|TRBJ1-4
TGCAGTGGACGGGACAGTGCTAATGAAAAACTGTTTTTT
CSGRDSANEKLFF
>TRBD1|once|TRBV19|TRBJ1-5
TGTGCCAGTAGCCGACAGGGGGGCGGCAATCAGCCCCAGCATTTT
CASSRQGGGNQPQHF
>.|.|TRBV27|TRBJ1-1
TGTGCCAGCAGTTTTGGGCATTCGAACACTGAAGCTTTCTTT
CASSFGHSNTEAFF
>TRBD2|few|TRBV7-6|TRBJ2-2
TGTGCCAGCAGTTTCCGGGACTATTTGGCCGGGGAGCTGTTTTTT
CASSFRDYLAGELFF
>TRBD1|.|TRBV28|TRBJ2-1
TGTGCCAGCAGTCCCCTCCCGGGACAGGGAAAAGGCAGTGAGCAGTTCTTC
CASSPLPGQGKGSEQFF
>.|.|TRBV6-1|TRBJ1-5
TGTGCCAGCAGTGAAGCTATCCGGGGGCAGAGTAGCAATCAGCCCCAGCATTTT
CASSEAIRGQSSNQPQHF
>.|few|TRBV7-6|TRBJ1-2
TGTGCCAGCAGTTCCGAGAGATACATAGCTAACTATGGCTACACCTTC
CASSSERYIANYGYTF
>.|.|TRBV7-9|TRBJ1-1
TGTGCCAGCAGCTTACCTTCCCCCTGGAACACTGAAGCTTTCTTT
CASSLPSPWNTEAFF
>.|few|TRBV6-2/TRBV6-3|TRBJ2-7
TGTGCCAGCACGGGATCCTACGAGCAGTACTTC
CASTGSYEQYF
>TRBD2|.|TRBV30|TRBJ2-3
TGTGCCTGGACCCCTAGCGGGGGCGGCCTCTTCCGCACAGATACGCAGTATTTT
CAWTPSGGGLFRTDTQYF
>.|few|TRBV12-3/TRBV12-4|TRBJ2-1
TGTGCCAGCAGTTCCGCCCGGGGGCTCTCCTACAATGAGCAGTTCTTC
CASSSARGLSYNEQFF
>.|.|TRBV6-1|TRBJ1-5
TGTGCCAGCAGTGAAACGGCTTTTAATCAGCCCCAGCATTTT
CASSETAFNQPQHF
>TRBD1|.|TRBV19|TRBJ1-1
TGTGCCAGTACCCCCACCGACAGGGGTGGCACTGAAGCTTTCTTT
CASTPTDRGGTEAFF
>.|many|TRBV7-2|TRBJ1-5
TGTGCCAGCAGCTTAGCGGGTGGGCTTAGCAATCAGCCCCAGCATTTT
CASSLAGGLSNQPQHF
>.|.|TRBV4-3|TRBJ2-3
TGCGCCAGCAGCCAAGAAGGGGGGCCCTGGACGCAGTATTTT
CASSQEGGPWTQYF
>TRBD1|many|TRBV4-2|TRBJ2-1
TGTGCCAGCAGCCAAGGGACAGGGTCCTACAATGAGCAGTTCTTC
CASSQGTGSYNEQFF
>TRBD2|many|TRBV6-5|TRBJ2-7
TGTGCCAGCAGTCCGGCTAGCGGGGGTTCCTACGAGCAGTACTTC
CASSPASGGSYEQYF
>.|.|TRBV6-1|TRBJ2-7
TGTGCCAGCAGACCCTTTACAGGGACCTACGAGCAGTACTTC
CASRPFTGTYEQYF
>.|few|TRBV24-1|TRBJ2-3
TGTGCCACCGGTTCGGGGAAGGTCAGCACAGATACGCAGTATTTT
CATGSGKVSTDTQYF
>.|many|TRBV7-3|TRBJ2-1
TGTGCCAGCAGCTCCCCAGCAGGCGGCTCCTACAATGAGCAGTTCTTC
CASSSPAGGSYNEQFF
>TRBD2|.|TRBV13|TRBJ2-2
TGTGCCAGCAGTCCCTCTTCCGGGGGGTCGAACACCGGGGAGCTGTTTTTT
CASSPSSGGSNTGELFF
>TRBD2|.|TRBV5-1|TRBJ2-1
TGCGCCAGCAGCTTGGTACGGGGGGGTGAGCAGTTCTTC
CASSLVRGGEQFF
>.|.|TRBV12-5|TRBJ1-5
TGTGCTAGCGGGGATGACCAGCCCCAGCATTTT
CASGDDQPQHF
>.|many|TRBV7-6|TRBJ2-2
TGTGCCAGCAGCCTAGCCGGTCAAACCGGGGAGCTGTTTTTT
CASSLAGQTGELFF
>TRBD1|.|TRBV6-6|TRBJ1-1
TGTGCCAGCAGTTACTCAGGGGGCGCCGGGGTCATAAGGAGTGAAGCTTTCTTT
CASSYSGGAGVIRSEAFF
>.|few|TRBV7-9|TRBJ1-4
TGTGCCAGCAGCCTACCCCAAAGGGGAGAGAATGAAAAACTGTTTTTT
CASSLPQRGENEKLFF
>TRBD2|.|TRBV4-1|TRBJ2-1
TGCGCCAGCAGCCAAGAGGCCGGTAGCGGGGGGGCCTTTGAGCAGTTCTTC
CASSQEAGSGGAFEQFF
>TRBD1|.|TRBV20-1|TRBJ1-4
TGCAGTGCCAGGACAGGGGGCGGCGAAAAACTGTTTTTT
CSARTGGGEKLFF
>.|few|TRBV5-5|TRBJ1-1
TGTGCCAGCAGCTTGGAAGGGGCCACTGAAGCTTTCTTT
CASSLEGATEAFF
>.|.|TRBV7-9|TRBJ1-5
TGTGCCAGCAGCTTAACAGGGATCGGCAATCAGCCCCAGCATTTT
CASSLTGIGNQPQHF
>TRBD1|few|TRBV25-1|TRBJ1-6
TGTGCCAGCAGTGGGGGGACAGCCTATTCACCCCTCCACTTT
CASSGGTAYSPLHF
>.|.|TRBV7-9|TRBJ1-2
TGTGCCAGCAGTCCAACTGGGCAGCAATATGGCTACACCTTC
CASSPTGQQYGYTF
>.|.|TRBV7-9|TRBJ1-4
TGTGCCAGCAGCTCCCGGGGTAGCCTTGCAACTAATGAAAAACTGTTTTTT
CASSSRGSLATNEKLFF
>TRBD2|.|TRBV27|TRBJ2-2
TGTGCCAGCAGTTTATTCCCCGGGACTAGCACCGGGGAGCTGTTTTTT
CASSLFPGTSTGELFF
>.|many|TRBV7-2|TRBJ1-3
TGTGCCAGCAGCTTAGTCGGCCCCTCTGGAAACACCATATATTTT
CASSLVGPSGNTIYF
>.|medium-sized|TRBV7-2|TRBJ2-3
TGTGCCAGCAGCTTGTTTGGGATAGATACGCAGTATTTT
CASSLFGIDTQYF
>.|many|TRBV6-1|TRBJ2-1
TGTGCCAGCAAGGGAAGGGGAAGGAACAATGAGCAGTTCTTC
CASKGRGRNNEQFF
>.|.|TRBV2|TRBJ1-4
TGTGCCAAAGGGACGGAGTATAATGAAAAACTGTTTTTT
CAKGTEYNEKLFF
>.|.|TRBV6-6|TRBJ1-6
TGTGCCAGCAGTTACTCGCCAGGCCTCAGGAGCTCCTATAATTCACCCCTCCACTTT
CASSYSPGLRSSYNSPLHF
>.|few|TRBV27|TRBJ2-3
TGTGCCAGCAGTTCCCCGGGTGGCGGGCCAAGCACAGATACGCAGTATTTT
CASSSPGGGPSTDTQYF
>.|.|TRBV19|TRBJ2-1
TGTGCCAGTACTAACCACCCACCGGGGTATTTGGTCAATGAGCAGTTCTTC
CASTNHPPGYLVNEQFF
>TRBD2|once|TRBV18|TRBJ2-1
TGTGCCAGCTCACCACCTAGCGGGCGGCACAATGAGCAGTTCTTC
CASSPPSGRHNEQFF
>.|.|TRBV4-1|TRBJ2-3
TGTGCCAGCAGCCAAGATGAAGGGCAGGGACAAGAGTATTTT
CASSQDEGQGQEYF
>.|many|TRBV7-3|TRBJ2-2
TGTGCCAGCAGCTTGCCATACACCGGGGAGCTGTTTTTT
CASSLPYTGELFF
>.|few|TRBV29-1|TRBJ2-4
TGCAGCGTTCGCCTTTTGGGGGAAGAAAACATTCAGTACTTC
CSVRLLGEENIQYF
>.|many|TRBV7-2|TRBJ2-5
TGTGCCAGCAGCTTAGATCCAGTAACAGAGACCCAGTACTTC
CASSLDPVTETQYF
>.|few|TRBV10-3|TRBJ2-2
TGTGCCATCAGTTTTACATTTACAGTACGTGAGGACACCGGGGAGCTGTTTTTT
CAISFTFTVREDTGELFF
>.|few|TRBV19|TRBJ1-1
TGTGCCAGTAGTATAGGGGTTGAAGCTTTCTTT
CASSIGVEAFF
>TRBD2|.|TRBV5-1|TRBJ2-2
TGCGCCAGCAGCTACGGACTAGCGGGGGCCCCCCCGCTGTTTTTT
CASSYGLAGAPPLFF
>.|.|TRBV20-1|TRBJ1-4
TGCAGTGCTAAACAGTATGAAAAACTGTTTTTT
CSAKQYEKLFF
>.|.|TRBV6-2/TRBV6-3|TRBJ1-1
TGTGCCAGCAGTTACTCCGGGACGAACACTGAAGCTTTCTTT
CASSYSGTNTEAFF
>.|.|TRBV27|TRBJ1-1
TGTGCCAGCAGTTTAAGCCCCGGCAGAGCGAACACTGAAGCTTTCTTT
CASSLSPGRANTEAFF
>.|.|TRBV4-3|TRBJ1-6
TGCGCCAGCAGCCAAGATAAGCTCTATAATTCACCCCTCCACTTT
CASSQDKLYNSPLHF
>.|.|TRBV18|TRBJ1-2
TGTGCCAACTCACCAAACGGGGGCGGCTATGGCTACACCTTC
CANSPNGGGYGYTF
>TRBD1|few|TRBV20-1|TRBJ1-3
TGCAGTGCTCCAGGACAGGGCTCTGGAAACACCATATATTTT
CSAPGQGSGNTIYF
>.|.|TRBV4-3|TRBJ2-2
TGCGCCAGCAGCCAAGAAGGAAGTGGTACCTACACCGGGGAGCTGTTTTTT
CASSQEGSGTYTGELFF